This paragraph reports one T cell receptor (beta chain). It has no known antigen specificity. Base qualities are missing; no much larger clone stands one base away. After PBMCs were isolated by density centrifugation and stained for CD3, CD4 and CD8, a FACSAria was used to sort CD4+ and CD8+ T cells. Scalp biopsies and blood samples were provided by unaffected controls. The germline V gene provides CDR1 SQVTM and CDR2 ANQGSEA. V is shortened by 4 bases, J by 0 bases, and the region joining them spans 9 bases. Its CDR3 holds 13 amino acids, cysteine through phenylalanine. Of all the DNA, just the CDR3 is kept, 39 bases in frame from base 1. This sample was taken from a study of CD8+ T cells in alopecia areata (dated by TCRdb to about 2018). About the study as a whole: The study used high-throughput TCRbeta sequencing to examine T cell clonal expansion in alopecia areata, in both the C3H/HeJ mouse model and human patients. In humans, TCRbeta sequencing was performed on scalp tissue and on sorted CD4+ and CD8+ peripheral blood T cells from healthy controls and from patients with patchy or totalis/universalis alopecia areata. Scalp clonality was compared across normal scalp (n=4), patchy alopecia areata scalp (n=8), and alopecia totalis/universalis scalp (n=8). RNA was extracted with the PAXgene miRNA kit for fixed scalp, the miRNeasy kit for PBMCs, and the RNeasy kit for mouse skin. TCRbeta CDR3 regions were amplified by immunoSEQ multiplex PCR with 35 Vbeta forward and 13 Jbeta reverse primers.

Summary of the overall study and its limitations: TCR sequences shared between patients were less clear than in mice, possibly partly because of HLA diversity in the patient population. Resident alphabeta T cells in normal human skin are also sequenced, complicating scalp TCR repertoire analysis, unlike mouse skin dominated by gammadelta T cells. Compared with normal scalp, lesional scalp had higher clonality and more expanded CD8+ clones, particularly in alopecia totalis/universalis, a pattern that suggests antigenic drive.

The library was made by the immunoSEQ multiplex PCR assay. RNA was extracted from all samples and reverse transcribed into cDNA as template for TCR sequencing. SuperScript III was used to make first-strand cDNA, primed with a 2:1 mix of oligo-dT and random hexamers. Amplification bias was assessed with a synthetic immune receptor repertoire, and residual bias was removed computationally. Regarding the original processing steps: After raw reads were preprocessed to remove errors, the CDR3 was defined following IMGT conventions as running from the conserved cysteine to phenylalanine. To get clonality, Shannon entropy was normalized by log2 of the number of productive unique TCRs and the result was subtracted from 1. CD4 or CD8 identity of scalp clones was inferred by cross-referencing scalp TCRbeta sequences with sorted blood CD4 and CD8 repertoires. Sourced from immuneACCESS, this table was stored by TCRdb with only in-frame sequences that have V and J called. A share of the clones is absent; for the studies checked, an unresolved V gene accounts for under half, and the remainder has no known explanation. That table gives V, J and clone size, and the DNA gave D and trimming. Present in this sample are roughly 100,000 clones, less than 70% of which were seen just once. Roughly 9% of the sample rests with the top ten.

Recombination linked TRBV29-1 to TRBJ1-1, with no D gene named confidently. The sequence came from a human donor in good health. What was sequenced was CD4+ T cells sorted from blood. The CDR3 here reads CSVVRIMNTEAFF. In nucleotides, the sequence is TGCAGCGTTGTGCGGATCATGAACACTGAAGCTTTCTTT. Where the CDR3 stops, the reference TRBV29-1 and TRBJ1-1 genes take over; the full variable domain is SAVISQKPSRDICQRGTSLTIQCQVDSQVTMMFWYRQQPGQSLTLIATANQGSEATYESGFVIDKFPISRPNLTFSTLTVSNMSPEDSSIYLCSVVRIMNTEAFFGQGTRLTVV.